A single sample is the source of the 19 T cell receptor beta chains below, sequenced in a study of response to subunit inactivated influenza vaccine. MiXCR, applied by TCRdb to the RT-PCR reads, yields one record per CDR3 protein. The sample includes about 570,000 distinct CDR3 sequences, around 11% of them seen just once. The sample was also reused in another study, on T cells expressing NK-cell markers. According to that study: The authors made TCR beta cDNA libraries by 5'RACE template switching. This switching added a universal primer site and UMIs.

The sequencing here drew on PBMCs from blood, taken on the day of vaccination. Receptors were obtained from a man between 45 and 60 years old who received an inactivated influenza vaccine.

This clonotype occurred a few times. V is TRBV7-2 and J is TRBJ1-4; the match to TRBD1 covers 8 bases. Trimming at V came to 4 bases and at J to 11 bases, leaving 9 bases not matched to a gene. The CDR3 has 14 amino acids. CDR1 is SGHTA and CDR2 is FQGNSA in the germline V gene. The CDR3 DNA reads as TGTGCCAGCAGCTCCATCCGGGCAGGGGGCAAACTGTTTTTT. Translation gives CASSSIRAGGKLFF.

This clonotype was detected a few times. The CDR3 sequence is CASTGITTDTQYF. The CDR3 nucleotides are TGTGCCAGCACAGGGATCACCACAGATACGCAGTATTTT. The genes are TRBV9 and TRBJ2-3, with D possibly being TRBD1 (5 bases). Germline CDR1 reads SGDLS; CDR2 reads YYNGEE. The V end lost 6 bases, the J end lost 2 bases, and 10 bases lay between the germline ends. The CDR3 sequence is 13 residues long.

The V gene is TRBV20-1, the J gene TRBJ1-2; no clear D gene. This CDR3 has 11 residues. Per germline, CDR1 DFQATT and CDR2 SNEGSKA (reference sequence). V was shortened by 8 bases and J by 8 bases, with 15 bases between the two germline ends. Written as DNA, the CDR3 is TGCAGTTCCCCCCTCCTAGGCGGCTACACCTTC. Its translation: CSSPLLGGYTF.

CDR3 loop: CASRGAPTYNEQFF. The CDR3 coding sequence is TGTGCCAGTAGGGGGGCACCAACCTACAATGAGCAGTTCTTC. The chain couples TRBV19 to TRBJ2-1; D possibly corresponds to TRBD1 (6 bases). This CDR3 contains 14 residues. V gave up 6 bases and J gave up 2 bases, with 11 bases separating them. Per germline, CDR1 LNHDA and CDR2 SQIVND (reference sequence).

This clonotype has a handful of counts. The chain links TRBV6-2 or TRBV6-3 to TRBJ2-1; D remains unclear. Germline-derived CDR1 and CDR2 are MNHEY and SVGEGT. V was pared by 0 bases and J by 8 bases, with 20 bases between. This CDR3 is built from 17 residues. This chain's CDR3 is CASSYSIFLPSRHEQFF. CDR3 DNA sequence: TGTGCCAGCAGTTACTCGATTTTCCTTCCTAGTCGGCATGAGCAGTTCTTC.

This clonotype was seen a few times. The gene calls are TRBV7-9 and TRBJ2-7; 12 bases agree with TRBD2. The V gene end was trimmed by 1 base and the J gene end by 5 bases; junction bases not matched to a gene: 9. CDR1 SEHNR and CDR2 FQNEAQ come from the germline V gene (reference sequence). CDR3 size: 17 residues. The CDR3 protein is CASSLERTSGIVDEQYF. CDR3 coding DNA: TGTGCCAGCAGCTTAGAGAGGACTAGCGGGATTGTCGACGAGCAGTACTTC.

The chain links TRBV20-1 to TRBJ1-2, with a tentative D call TRBD1 (5 bases). The CDR3 spans 11 residues. Trimming pared 8 bases from V and 8 bases from J, leaving 15 bases between. The germline gives CDR1 DFQATT, CDR2 SNEGSKA (reference sequence). This CDR3 is CSSRTGGGYTF. The DNA for the CDR3 is TGCAGTTCCCGAACGGGGGGAGGCTACACCTTC.

The chain employs TRBV5-6 and TRBJ2-3; 10 bases align to TRBD2. V was clipped by 2 bases and J by 6 bases; unmatched bases: 9. Germline V gene lookup returns CDR1 SGHDT and CDR2 YYEEEE. The CDR3 consists of 16 residues. The CDR3 DNA reads as TGTGCCAGCAGCTTCCGGGCTAGCGGGAGTCCCGATACGCAGTATTTT. Translation gives CASSFRASGSPDTQYF.

V gene TRBV29-1 combines with J gene TRBJ2-3, with D possibly TRBD1 on 5 matching bases. The CDR3 runs to 13 residues. Trimming pared 5 bases from V and 1 base from J, leaving 10 bases between. CDR1 and CDR2 from the germline V gene are SQVTM and ANQGSEA. Written as DNA, the CDR3 is TGCAGCGTTACCCAGGGTCGCACAGATACGCAGTATTTT. It translates to CSVTQGRTDTQYF.

This clonotype occurred a few times. V is TRBV5-1 and J is TRBJ2-3; D is tentatively TRBD1 or TRBD2 (5 bases each). The CDR3 is 16 residues long. V was trimmed by 4 bases and J by 0 bases, leaving 15 bases between them. Germline V lookup: CDR1 SGHRS, CDR2 YFSETQ. The CDR3 nucleotides read TGCGCCAGCAGCGGCGGACTGGGGGTTAGCACAGATACGCAGTATTTT. Protein: CASSGGLGVSTDTQYF.

Ten or more counts support this clonotype. The chain uses TRBV27 and TRBJ2-1; TRBD1 aligns across 9 bases. CDR1 and CDR2 (germline): MNHEY, SMNVEV (reference sequence). The CDR3 sequence is 14 residues long. The V and J ends lost 9 bases and 7 bases, in that order; junction bases with no gene match: 10. In nucleotides, the CDR3 is TGTGCCAGTCGCGTCGGGACAGGGTGGAATGAGCAGTTCTTC. Residues: CASRVGTGWNEQFF.

This clonotype was seen ten or more times. The V gene is TRBV4-3, the J gene TRBJ1-4, with D unclear. CDR1 and CDR2 from the germline V gene are LGHNA and YSLEER. The V end lost 0 bases, the J end lost 0 bases, and 5 bases lay between the germline ends. This CDR3 contains 15 residues. Here the CDR3 reads CASSQEHATNEKLFF. The CDR3 coding sequence is TGCGCCAGCAGCCAAGAACACGCAACTAATGAAAAACTGTTTTTT.

This clonotype was seen ten or more times. The CDR3 reads CASSLHGNQPQHF. CDR3 coding DNA: TGTGCCAGCAGCTTACACGGCAATCAGCCCCAGCATTTT. This chain joins TRBV7-2 and TRBJ1-5; D not resolved. The CDR3 covers 13 residues. CDR1 is SGHTA, CDR2 FQGNSA, per germline. Deletions cut 2 bases from V and 2 bases from J, with 4 bases between.

The chain couples TRBV5-1 to TRBJ2-6; D gene uncertain. CDR1 is SGHRS, CDR2 YFSETQ, per germline. V gave up 4 bases and J gave up 0 bases, with 14 bases separating them. CDR3 length equals 17 residues. The CDR3 loop reads CASSDGTPASGANVLTF. In DNA, the CDR3 is TGCGCCAGCAGCGATGGAACCCCTGCCTCTGGGGCCAACGTCCTGACTTTC. Combining the CDR3 with reference TRBV5-1 and TRBJ2-6 gives the whole variable domain KAGVTQTPRYLIKTRGQQVTLSCSPISGHRSVSWYQQTPGQGLQFLFEYFSETQRNKGNFPGRFSGRQFSNSRSEMNVSTLELGDSALYLCASSDGTPASGANVLTFGAGSRLTVL.

This clonotype was detected only a few times. The rearrangement uses TRBV11-2 and TRBJ2-6, with D unresolved. The germline V gene has CDR1 SGHAT and CDR2 FQNNGV. V was pared by 4 bases and J by 12 bases, with 10 bases between. CDR3 length equals 12 residues. The CDR3 DNA reads as TGTGCCAGCAGCTCCCAGGAGAGCGTCCTGACTTTC. Its protein product is CASSSQESVLTF. The whole variable domain, filled in from reference TRBV11-2 and TRBJ2-6, reads EAGVAQSPRYKIIEKRQSVAFWCNPISGHATLYWYQQILGQGPKLLIQFQNNGVVDDSQLPKDRFSAERLKGVDSTLKIQPAKLEDSAVYLCASSSQESVLTFGAGSRLTVL.

At least ten counts were recorded for this clonotype. The chain is built from TRBV5-1 and TRBJ2-6; D perhaps matches TRBD2 (5 bases). This CDR3 comprises 16 residues. Trimming left V 4 bases short and J 4 bases short, with 15 bases between. Germline V gene sequence: CDR1 SGHRS, CDR2 YFSETQ. CDR3 in amino acids: CASSPTGGSGANVLTF. CDR3 DNA: TGCGCCAGCAGCCCCACTGGCGGGTCCGGGGCCAACGTCCTGACTTTC. Full variable domain (remainder filled in from reference TRBV5-1 and TRBJ2-6): KAGVTQTPRYLIKTRGQQVTLSCSPISGHRSVSWYQQTPGQGLQFLFEYFSETQRNKGNFPGRFSGRQFSNSRSEMNVSTLELGDSALYLCASSPTGGSGANVLTFGAGSRLTVL.

The chain combines TRBV5-1 with TRBJ2-3; 11 bases line up with TRBD2. V was clipped by 4 bases and J by 2 bases; unmatched bases: 3. Germline V CDR1 and CDR2: SGHRS, YFSETQ. CDR3 length: 15 residues. This chain's CDR3 is CASSVLAGATDTQYF. The CDR3 nucleotides read TGCGCCAGCAGCGTACTAGCGGGGGCCACAGATACGCAGTATTTT.

The chain combines TRBV9 with TRBJ2-6; tentative D call: TRBD1 (6 bases). Trimming took 4 bases from V and 0 from J, leaving 20 bases between them. The CDR3 runs 19 residues. Germline CDR1 is SGDLS and CDR2 is YYNGEE. DNA for the CDR3: TGTGCCAGCAGCCCGTATTACCCGGGACAAATCTCTGGGGCCAACGTCCTGACTTTC. Translation gives CASSPYYPGQISGANVLTF.

This clonotype was counted at least ten times. The CDR3 nucleotides are TGTGCCAGCAGCTTCGGACCGCTCTCTGGAAACACCATATATTTT. It is translated as CASSFGPLSGNTIYF. V and J are TRBV7-9 and TRBJ1-3; no firm D call. The CDR3 is 15 amino acids. The V end lost 3 bases, the J end lost 0 bases, and 9 bases lay between the germline ends. Per germline, CDR1 SEHNR and CDR2 FQNEAQ (reference sequence).